This TCR beta chain was identified in a study of blood T cell repertoires in COVID-19. Original methodology: Estimates of nucleated cell counts were drawn from the amplification of reference gene primers. Some clones are missing from TCRdb's copy, which holds only in-frame ones; the method was immunoSEQ multiplex PCR. For V, J and clone size, that table is used; D and trimming come from the DNA. Among about 210,000 clones listed, around four fifths were seen once. The junction had 9 bases not matched to a gene; V was cut back by 5 bases and J by 3 bases. Germline assignment: CDR1 SEHNR and CDR2 FQNEAQ (reference sequence). This CDR3 is built from 16 residues. A Seattle source enrolled patients during active infection and followed them longitudinally.

The rearrangement joins TRBV7-9 to TRBJ1-5; 8 nucleotides agree with TRBD1. This clonotype was obtained from a woman older than 75 with COVID-19, enrolled during active disease. The material sequenced was peripheral blood. The CDR3, as DNA: TGTGCCAGCAGCCCCCTCGGACAGGGCGACAATCAGCCCCAGCATTTT. It is translated as CASSPLGQGDNQPQHF.